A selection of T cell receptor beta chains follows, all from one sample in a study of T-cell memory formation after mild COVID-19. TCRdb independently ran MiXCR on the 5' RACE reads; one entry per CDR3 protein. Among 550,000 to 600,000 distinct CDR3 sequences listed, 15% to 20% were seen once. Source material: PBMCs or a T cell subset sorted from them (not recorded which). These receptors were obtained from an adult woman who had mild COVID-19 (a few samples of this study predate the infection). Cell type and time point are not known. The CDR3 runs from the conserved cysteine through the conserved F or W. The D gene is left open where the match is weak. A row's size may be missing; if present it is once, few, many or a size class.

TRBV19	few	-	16	CASSLGLSSGANVLTF
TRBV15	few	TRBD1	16	CATSLGQGQPGNTIYF
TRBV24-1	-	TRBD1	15	CATSEAGTGITEAFF
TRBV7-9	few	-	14	CASSDGQKSYEQYF
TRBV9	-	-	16	CASSVGGRATNEKLFF
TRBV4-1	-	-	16	CASSQEWMCAEKTQYF
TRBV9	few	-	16	CASSPWVASSSYEQYF
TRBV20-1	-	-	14	CSAPTIVDNTEAFF
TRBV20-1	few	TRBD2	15	CSARSSGKATGELFF
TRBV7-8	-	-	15	CASSLGRGPQETQYF
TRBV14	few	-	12	CASSPYIDTQYF
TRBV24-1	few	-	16	CATSDPDLSSYNEQFF
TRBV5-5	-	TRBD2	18	CASHAGLAGGLGYNEQFF
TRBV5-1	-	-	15	CASSAGQSSNTEAFF
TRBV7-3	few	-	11	CASKGAGELFF
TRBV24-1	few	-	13	CATSDNSGAEAFF
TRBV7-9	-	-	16	CASSLSGATSTDTQYF
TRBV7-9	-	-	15	CASSPPGRGTGELFF
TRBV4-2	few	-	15	CASSQGGSSTDTQYF
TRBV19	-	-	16	CASSIGGLLSSYEQYF
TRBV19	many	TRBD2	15	CASSIAGGTYNEQFF
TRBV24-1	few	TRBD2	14	CASFSGMSTDTQYF
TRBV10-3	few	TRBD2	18	CAISGPRLAGPNTGELFF
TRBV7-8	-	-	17	CASSYSPGRMNTGELFF
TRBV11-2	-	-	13	CASSPSGETEAFF
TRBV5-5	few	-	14	CASSFGGNAGELFF
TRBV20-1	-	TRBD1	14	CSAPDRADHQPQHF
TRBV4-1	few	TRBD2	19	CASSQGLGLAGTLQETQYF
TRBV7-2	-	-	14	CASSFLERDTEAFF
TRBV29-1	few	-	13	CSGTASSTDTQYF
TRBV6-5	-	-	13	CASSGDLGTEAFF
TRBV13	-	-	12	CASSLTRLEQFF
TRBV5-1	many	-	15	CASSLGTGGNQPQHF
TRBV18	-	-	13	CASSQSLQETQYF
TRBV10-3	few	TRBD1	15	CAISGGQGASYEQYF
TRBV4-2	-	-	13	CASSQVLEGVEYF
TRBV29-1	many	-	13	CSVWVASENIQYF
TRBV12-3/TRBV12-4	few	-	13	CASSLAESRGQFF
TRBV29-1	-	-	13	CSVLWTANNEQFF
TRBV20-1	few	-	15	CSASPVSLLPDTQYF
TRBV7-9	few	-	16	CASSLISRDHNQPQHF
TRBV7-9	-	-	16	CASSADRELSGNTIYF
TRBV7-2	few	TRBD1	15	CASSPRQGSNQPQHF
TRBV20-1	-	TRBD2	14	CSAASGSFTDTQYF
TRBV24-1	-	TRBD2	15	CATSDRTSASGELFF
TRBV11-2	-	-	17	CASSLEAFGATNTEAFF
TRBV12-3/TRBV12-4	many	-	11	CASSLRDGYTF
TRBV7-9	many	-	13	CATGTGRYNEQFF
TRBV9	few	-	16	CASSVALTGNTGELFF
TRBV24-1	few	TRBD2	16	CATSDWIAGDTGELFF
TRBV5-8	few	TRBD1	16	CASSPGQGRPTDTQYF
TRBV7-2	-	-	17	CASRPPGQLKNTGELFF
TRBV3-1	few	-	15	CASSQEPRPDNEQFF
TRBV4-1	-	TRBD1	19	CASSRPKKRQGCFGQPQHF
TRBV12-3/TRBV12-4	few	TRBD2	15	CASSFHSGGGYEQYF
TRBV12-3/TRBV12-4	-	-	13	CASSLQESQHQHF
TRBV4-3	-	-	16	CASSPYSSDRTGELFF
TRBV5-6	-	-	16	CASSLKWGVRTDTQYF
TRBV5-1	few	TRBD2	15	CASSLNAGETYEQYF